These 9 T cell receptor beta chains share one sample of origin, sequenced in a study of identical twins. TCRdb recomputed calls from the 5' RACE reads with MiXCR, one row per CDR3 protein. Among 200,000 to 300,000 distinct CDR3 sequences listed, approximately 7% were seen once. This same sample was also taken into another study, of yellow fever vaccine responses in identical twins.

Sequences were obtained from memory (CD45RO+) T cells sorted from blood. Receptor source: a woman in her late teens or twenties in good health.

Many counts were recorded for this clonotype. V is TRBV5-1 and J is TRBJ2-1; tentative D call: TRBD1 (6 bases). The CDR3 runs to 14 residues. In germline, CDR1 is SGHRS, CDR2 YFSETQ. Between the trimmed V and J ends, which lost 0 bases and 8 bases, there was a span of 12 bases. The CDR3 here is CASSLEQGNDEQFF. The CDR3 DNA follows: TGCGCCAGCAGCTTGGAACAGGGTAACGATGAGCAGTTCTTC.

This clonotype has a count of ten or more. V and J are TRBV7-9 and TRBJ2-5; 8 bases align to TRBD1. The trim removed 3 bases at V and 1 base at J, leaving 1 base unmatched. Germline values: CDR1 SEHNR, CDR2 FQNEAQ (reference sequence). The CDR3 sequence is 14 residues long. The CDR3 DNA follows: TGTGCCAGCAGCTTGGGACAGGTCCAAGAGACCCAGTACTTC. Its protein is CASSLGQVQETQYF.

This clonotype was detected ten times or more. This chain uses TRBV5-1 with TRBJ1-2; D remains ambiguous. The CDR3 totals 15 residues. V lost 0 bases and J lost 4, with 13 bases in between. CDR1 and CDR2 (germline): SGHRS, YFSETQ. For the CDR3, the DNA is TGCGCCAGCAGCTTGGGTGCCACCGGGCTCTATGGCTACACCTTC. Encoded protein: CASSLGATGLYGYTF.

The CDR3 DNA sequence: TGTGCCAGCAGCGTAGCCTTGGCTAGCGGGGGGTGGGATACGCAGTATTTT. It encodes CASSVALASGGWDTQYF. The chain carries TRBV9 and TRBJ2-3; 11 nucleotides align to TRBD2. V lost 0 bases, J lost 6 bases, and 9 bases stayed unmatched. This CDR3 has 17 amino acids. From germline, CDR1 is SGDLS and CDR2 YYNGEE.

A remark on this clonotype: This may stem from a read error, because a much larger clone lies one nucleotide away. This rearrangement joins TRBV3-1 to TRBJ2-2, with 9 bases fitting TRBD2. Germline lookup yields CDR1 LGHDT and CDR2 YNNKEL (reference sequence). This CDR3 spans 15 amino acids. CDR3: CACSQGSGGTGELFF. In DNA form, the CDR3 reads TGTGCCTGCAGCCAAGGGAGCGGGGGGACCGGGGAGCTGTTTTTT. Together with reference TRBV3-1 and TRBJ2-2, the CDR3 gives the full variable domain: DTAVSQTPKYLVTQMGNDKSIKCEQNLGHDTMYWYKQDSKKFLKIMFSYNNKELIINETVPNRFSPKSPDKAHLNLHINSLELGDSAVYFCACSQGSGGTGELFFGEGSRLTVL.

This clonotype is labeled as medium-sized (0.01 to 0.1%). The chain recombines TRBV28 with TRBJ2-7; D may be TRBD1 (5 bases). CDR1 MDHEN and CDR2 SYDVKM come from the germline V gene. The CDR3 contains 16 residues. With 6 bases removed from V and 2 bases from J, the gap between germline ends came to 20 bases. The CDR3 loop reads CASSPPDSMSTYEQYF. The CDR3 DNA follows: TGTGCCAGCAGCCCCCCCGACAGTATGTCTACCTACGAGCAGTACTTC.

This clonotype was counted a few times. The V call is TRBV14, the J call TRBJ1-6, with D uncertain. The CDR3 consists of 15 residues. Germline V gene data show CDR1 as SGHDN and CDR2 as FVKESK. With 2 bases removed from V and 10 bases from J, the gap between germline ends came to 15 bases. The CDR3 is CASSQMRGTRSPLHF. The CDR3 region has the DNA TGTGCCAGCAGCCAAATGCGGGGTACGAGGTCACCCCTCCACTTT.

This sequence joins TRBV6-2 or TRBV6-3 and TRBJ1-6; D is unresolved. CDR1 and CDR2 (germline): MNHEY, SVGEGT. The CDR3 consists of 20 residues. Trimming removed 4 bases from V and 2 bases from J, with 24 bases in between. The CDR3 loop reads CASSSQMGWSGQTYNSPLHF. The CDR3 region has the DNA TGTGCCAGCAGTTCCCAAATGGGGTGGAGCGGGCAAACCTATAATTCACCCCTCCACTTT.

This clonotype was seen a few times. The V call is TRBV20-1, the J call TRBJ1-4; TRBD1 is a possible D gene (5 bases). CDR1 is DFQATT and CDR2 is SNEGSKA in the germline V gene (reference sequence). V was shortened by 5 bases and J by 8 bases, with 15 bases between the two germline ends. The CDR3 spans 13 residues. This CDR3 reads CSAYSGTEEKLFF. CDR3 sequence (DNA): TGCAGTGCTTACAGTGGGACGGAAGAAAAACTGTTTTTT.